This T cell receptor beta chain was identified during a study of T cells in Graves' hyperthyroidism and ophthalmopathy. Germline V gene data show CDR1 as SGHTA and CDR2 as FQGTGA. This CDR3 comprises 14 residues. Trimming stripped 1 base from V and 2 bases from J, with 5 bases between. Study findings and constraints: The model predicted ophthalmopathy a median around seven months before onset. Most clonotypes that expanded in the thyroid above 0.001 also showed up in blood.

Graves' hyperthyroidism without ophthalmopathy progression within 18 months was termed stable. Amplification of TCR beta CDR3 regions used RNA as the template. Carried out on the TCR CDR3, a first-round RT-PCR used the HTBI primer set. One entry per CDR3 protein results from TCRdb running MiXCR on the multiplex PCR reads. The sample has 650,000 to 700,000 distinct CDR3 sequences, roughly 17% seen once; the top ten hold around a sixth. Worth noting for this clonotype: The antigen is unknown.

This TCR was sampled from a man between 50 and 59 years old with Graves' hyperthyroidism. Sequencing was carried out using blood. The chain recombines TRBV7-3 with TRBJ2-2; D is unclear. The chain's CDR3 is CASSLKFNTGELFF. The CDR3 DNA follows: TGTGCCAGCAGCTTAAAATTTAACACCGGGGAGCTGTTTTTT.